The 23 T cell receptor beta chains below come from one sample, sequenced in a study of T cells in Graves' hyperthyroidism and ophthalmopathy. The TCR beta CDR3 regions underwent amplification using RNA transcripts as the source. HTBI primers drove first-round RT-PCR of the TCR CDR3. Each CDR3 protein gets one entry after TCRdb re-called the multiplex PCR reads with MiXCR. Seen here are fewer than 350,000 distinct CDR3 sequences, roughly 14% observed once, and the top ten hold 7.8%. Specimen: blood. The origin of the receptors is a woman aged 25 to 39 with Graves' hyperthyroidism that later progressed to Graves' ophthalmopathy.

In this sample, this clonotype turned up once. At one end, the junction sequence differs from germline, possibly due to a read error. The gene calls are TRBV5-6 and TRBJ1-2; a weak D match, TRBD1 (5 bases). CDR1 is SGHDT and CDR2 is YYEEEE in the germline V gene. The CDR3 covers 18 residues. CDR3 coding DNA: TGTGCCTGCAGCTTTTTCAGGGCACAATTCGTCATCAAGTATGGCTACACCTTC. It yields the protein CACSFFRAQFVIKYGYTF.

This clonotype was seen ten or more times. The genes are TRBV30 and TRBJ1-5, with a weak D call TRBD1 (6 bases). The V gene lost 2 bases and the J gene lost 3 bases, with 11 bases spanning the gap. The length of the CDR3 is 14 residues. Germline CDR1 is GTSNPN and CDR2 is SVGIG (reference sequence). CDR3 in DNA: TGTGCCTGGAGTTCGGGACACAACAATCAGCCCCAGCATTTT. This translates into CAWSSGHNNQPQHF.

In its sample, this clonotype was seen many times. The CDR3: CASSQVVGGDPAYNEQFF. DNA of the CDR3: TGTGCCAGCAGCCAAGTGGTGGGGGGGGACCCCGCCTACAATGAGCAGTTCTTC. The V call is TRBV3-1, the J call TRBJ2-1; TRBD2 aligns across 7 bases. In germline, CDR1 is LGHDT, CDR2 YNNKEL (reference sequence). Trimming removed 1 base from V and 2 bases from J; junction bases left unmatched: 11. There are 18 residues in the CDR3.

V is TRBV7-9 and J is TRBJ2-4; 8 bases match TRBD1. V shed 4 bases, J shed 8 bases, and the junction held 13 bases outside the gene matches. The length of the CDR3 is 16 residues. Germline CDR1 and CDR2: SEHNR and FQNEAQ (reference sequence). This CDR3 is CASSSLPGSGGDIQYF. The CDR3 bases are TGTGCCAGCAGCTCCTTACCGGGGTCAGGGGGCGACATTCAGTACTTC.

This clonotype was seen repeatedly, ten times or more. The CDR3 bases are TGCGCCAGCAGTGCCACGGGACTCCTCACAGATACGCAGTATTTT. This gives the protein CASSATGLLTDTQYF. The V gene is TRBV4-3, the J gene TRBJ2-3, with D maybe TRBD2 (6 bases). Germline V CDR1 and CDR2: LGHNA, YSLEER. The germline V and J ends were trimmed by 6 bases and 2 bases, with 15 bases remaining between them. CDR3 length equals 15 residues.

This chain joins TRBV2 and TRBJ2-5; 9 bases align to TRBD1. V gave up 5 bases and J gave up 5 bases; unmatched junction bases: 9. Germline V gene sequence: CDR1 SNHLY, CDR2 FYNNEI. The CDR3 length is 15 residues. CDR3 region: CASSRDGQGWETQYF. CDR3 DNA: TGTGCCAGCAGTAGGGACGGACAGGGGTGGGAGACCCAGTACTTC.

The V and J genes are TRBV20-1 and TRBJ1-5; D is uncertain. Germline CDR1 and CDR2: DFQATT and SNEGSKA (reference sequence). Trimming took 1 base from V and 4 from J, leaving 5 bases between them. This CDR3 is built from 12 residues. The DNA of the CDR3 is TGCAGTGCTAGAGTTGCTAATCAGCCCCAGCATTTT. This translates into CSARVANQPQHF.

This rearrangement joins TRBV19 to TRBJ2-6, with D hard to call. Germline-derived CDR1 and CDR2 are LNHDA and SQIVND (reference sequence). V shed 7 bases and J shed 3 bases, with 22 bases lying between them. The CDR3 length is 18 residues. The CDR3 spells CASTRVNRLHYGANVLTF. CDR3 DNA sequence: TGTGCCAGTACCCGGGTGAATCGGTTACATTATGGGGCCAACGTCCTGACTTTC.

A word on this clonotype: It may be a read error: a sequence one base away is much more abundant. This chain uses TRBV7-3 with TRBJ2-7; 7 bases line up with TRBD1. The germline gives CDR1 SGHTA, CDR2 FQGTGA. The CDR3 consists of 15 residues. The CDR3 bases are TGTGCCAGCAGCTTAGTTCAGGGGGAGTCCTACGGGCAGTACTTC. Its translation is CASSLVQGESYGQYF.

This clonotype was seen many times. The V and J genes are TRBV28 and TRBJ2-7; 10 bases are shared with TRBD1. Germline V gene data show CDR1 as MDHEN and CDR2 as SYDVKM. The CDR3 runs 15 residues. J lost 2 bases, V lost 3 bases, and 4 bases had no gene match. The CDR3 coding sequence is TGTGCCAGCAGTTTCGGGACAGGGGCGACCTACGAGCAGTACTTC. It encodes CASSFGTGATYEQYF.

This clonotype showed up many times. The chain uses TRBV6-1 and TRBJ2-3, with TRBD2 matching 7 bases. The CDR3 covers 18 residues. V shed 2 bases and J 4 bases; nucleotides not matched to a gene: 15. CDR1 is MNHNS and CDR2 is SASEGT in the germline V gene. CDR3 region: CASSEWAGVPPVADTQYF. Written as DNA, the CDR3 is TGTGCCAGCAGTGAATGGGCGGGAGTCCCTCCCGTCGCAGATACGCAGTATTTT.

At least ten counts were recorded for this clonotype. The chain's CDR3 is CASSLHSGTGANEQYF. The CDR3, as DNA: TGTGCCAGCAGCTTACACTCCGGGACAGGGGCCAACGAGCAGTACTTC. The chain uses TRBV7-2 and TRBJ2-7, with 10 positions matching TRBD1. Germline V gene data show CDR1 as SGHTA and CDR2 as FQGNSA. The CDR3 runs to 16 residues. Losses at the gene ends were 2 bases for V and 5 bases for J; bases not matched to a gene: 9.

This clonotype came up many times. The chain couples TRBV20-1 to TRBJ2-7; 7 bases map to TRBD2. J gave up 1 base and V 0 bases, and 9 bases lay outside the gene matches. Germline V lookup: CDR1 DFQATT, CDR2 SNEGSKA (reference sequence). CDR3 length: 16 amino acids. The CDR3 loop reads CSARDYGAGSSYEQYF. The CDR3 coding sequence is TGCAGTGCTAGAGATTACGGAGCGGGATCATCCTACGAGCAGTACTTC.

Regarding this clonotype: This may be a read error, as it is one base from a much larger clone. The J gene is TRBJ1-6, the V gene TRBV7-9, with D unresolved. The germline V and J ends were trimmed by 5 bases and 7 bases, with 18 bases remaining between them. Looked up from germline, CDR1 is SEHNR and CDR2 is FQNEAQ (reference sequence). This CDR3 spans 16 amino acids. CDR3 sequence (DNA): TGTGCCAGCAGCCCCTCCGGTGCAGGCGACAATTCACCCCTCCACTTT. It yields the protein CASSPSGAGDNSPLHF.

Ten or more counts support this clonotype. The rearrangement joins TRBV30 to TRBJ1-3, with D uncertain. Germline lookup yields CDR1 GTSNPN and CDR2 SVGIG (reference sequence). V was clipped by 4 bases and J by 4 bases, with 5 bases between them. CDR3 length equals 11 residues. CDR3 bases: TGTGCCTGGATGTCCGGAAACACCATATATTTT. Translating gives CAWMSGNTIYF.

This clonotype was counted many times. This rearrangement joins TRBV12-3 or TRBV12-4 to TRBJ2-2, with 7 bases matching TRBD2. The length of the CDR3 is 15 residues. V shed 6 bases and J 4 bases; nucleotides not matched to a gene: 8. CDR3 sequence: CASSPSGGGTGELFF. CDR3 DNA: TGTGCCAGCAGCCCTTCGGGGGGAGGCACCGGGGAGCTGTTTTTT.

This clonotype occurred many times. V gene TRBV30 combines with J gene TRBJ1-1; possible D gene TRBD1, 5 bases. This CDR3 region has 13 residues. Germline V CDR1 and CDR2: GTSNPN, SVGIG (reference sequence). V lost 0 bases to trimming and J lost 5 bases, with 10 bases between them. As DNA, the CDR3 is TGTGCCTGGAGTGTATTCGGGGGGACTGAAGCTTTCTTT. It encodes CAWSVFGGTEAFF.

The J gene is TRBJ1-3, the V gene TRBV19, with a possible D match to TRBD1 (5 bases). Trimming stripped 1 base from V and 2 bases from J, with 6 bases between. Looked up from germline, CDR1 is LNHDA and CDR2 is SQIVND (reference sequence). The CDR3 consists of 14 residues. In nucleotides, the CDR3 is TGTGCCAGTAGTATAGCAGGGCCTGGAAACACCATATATTTT. Protein sequence: CASSIAGPGNTIYF.

The table lists this clonotype with many counts. The chain employs TRBV28 and TRBJ2-7, with TRBD1 identical over 7 bases. V gave up 6 bases and J gave up 1 base; unmatched junction bases: 6. CDR1 is MDHEN, CDR2 SYDVKM, per germline. The CDR3 has 14 residues. CDR3 amino acids: CASSQPGQSYEQYF. The CDR3 DNA follows: TGTGCCAGCAGCCAGCCGGGACAGTCCTACGAGCAGTACTTC.

Written as DNA, the CDR3 is TGTGCCAGCAGCTTAGATCGGAACGGGAGGGCCGGGAAGTACGAGCAGTACTTC. Its translation is CASSLDRNGRAGKYEQYF. The V call is TRBV11-2, the J call TRBJ2-7, with TRBD2 matching over 8 bases. Germline CDR1 reads SGHAT; CDR2 reads FQNNGV. The CDR3 has 18 amino acids. V trimming: 0 bases; J trimming: 4 bases; junction bases outside the gene matches: 14. The full variable domain, completed using reference TRBV11-2 and TRBJ2-7, is EAGVAQSPRYKIIEKRQSVAFWCNPISGHATLYWYQQILGQGPKLLIQFQNNGVVDDSQLPKDRFSAERLKGVDSTLKIQPAKLEDSAVYLCASSLDRNGRAGKYEQYFGPGTRLTVT.

The table lists this clonotype with many counts. The chain recombines TRBV12-3 or TRBV12-4 with TRBJ1-1; D is ambiguous. The CDR3 spans 13 residues. With 8 bases removed from V and 1 base from J, the gap between germline ends came to 11 bases. For the CDR3, the DNA is TGTGCCAGCCGAGGTAGGGCGAACACTGAAGCTTTCTTT. Protein: CASRGRANTEAFF.

V is TRBV29-1 and J is TRBJ2-2, with TRBD1 matching 11 bases. With V trimmed by 7 bases and J by 6 bases, 10 bases remained unmatched. This CDR3 comprises 15 residues. Germline assignment: CDR1 SQVTM and CDR2 ANQGSEA. The CDR3 DNA is TGCAGCGCTGAGGGTGGGACAGGGGGTTCCGGGGAGCTGTTTTTT. Its translation is CSAEGGTGGSGELFF.

At least ten counts were recorded for this clonotype. The CDR3 DNA is TGTGCCCTGGAGGTCTTAGGGGGACAGAGTAACTATGGCTACACCTTC. Residues: CALEVLGGQSNYGYTF. V is TRBV30 and J is TRBJ1-2; 7 nucleotides align to TRBD1. The CDR3 is 16 residues long. V shed 8 bases and J 1 base; nucleotides not matched to a gene: 16. Per the germline V gene, CDR1 is GTSNPN and CDR2 is SVGIG (reference sequence).